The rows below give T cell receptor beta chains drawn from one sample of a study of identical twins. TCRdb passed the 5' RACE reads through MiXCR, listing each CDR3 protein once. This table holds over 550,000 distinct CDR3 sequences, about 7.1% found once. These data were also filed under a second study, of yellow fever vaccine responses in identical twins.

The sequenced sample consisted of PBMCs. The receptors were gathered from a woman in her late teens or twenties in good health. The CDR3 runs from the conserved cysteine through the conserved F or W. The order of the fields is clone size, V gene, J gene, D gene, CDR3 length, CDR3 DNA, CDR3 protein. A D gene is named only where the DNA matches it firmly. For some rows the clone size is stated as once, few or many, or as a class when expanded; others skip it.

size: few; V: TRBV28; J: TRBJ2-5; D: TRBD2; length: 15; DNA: TGTGCCAGCACTCCCGGGGGGGCGGGGCAAGAGACCCAGTACTTC; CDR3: CASTPGGAGQETQYF
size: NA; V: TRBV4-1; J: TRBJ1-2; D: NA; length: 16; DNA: TGCGCCAGCAGCCAGCGGGAACAGGGACCTAACTATGGCTACACCTTC; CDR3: CASSQREQGPNYGYTF
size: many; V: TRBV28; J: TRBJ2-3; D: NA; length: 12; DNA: TGTGCCAGCAGGGACTTAACAGATACGCAGTATTTT; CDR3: CASRDLTDTQYF
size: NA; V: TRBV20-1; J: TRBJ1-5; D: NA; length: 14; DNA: TGCAGTGCTAGAGATCAGGCGGGCGGGCAGCCCCAGCATTTT; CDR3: CSARDQAGGQPQHF
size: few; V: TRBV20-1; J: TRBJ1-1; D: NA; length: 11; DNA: TGCAGTGCACCCGACCTATGGGAAGCTTTCTTT; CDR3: CSAPDLWEAFF
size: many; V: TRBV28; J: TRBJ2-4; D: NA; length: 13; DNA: TGTGCCAGCAGTCCCCGGGGGCGCCTGACGGGGTACTTC; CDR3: CASSPRGRLTGYF
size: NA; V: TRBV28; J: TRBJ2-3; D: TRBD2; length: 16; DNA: TGTGCCAGCAGTCCCACAGGAGCGGGAGACACAGATACGCAGTATTTT; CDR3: CASSPTGAGDTDTQYF
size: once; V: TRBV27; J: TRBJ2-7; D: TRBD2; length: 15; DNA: TGTGCCAGCAGTACGCTAGCGGGGCAAACCTACGAGCAGTACTTC; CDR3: CASSTLAGQTYEQYF
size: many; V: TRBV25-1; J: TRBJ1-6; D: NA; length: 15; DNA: TGTGCCAGCAGGAATGGGGAGACAGGAGTAGCACCCCTCCACTTT; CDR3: CASRNGETGVAPLHF
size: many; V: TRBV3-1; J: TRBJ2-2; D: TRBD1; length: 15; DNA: TGTGCCAGCAGTAGAAGACGACAGGGGACCGGGGAGCTGTTTTTT; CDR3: CASSRRRQGTGELFF
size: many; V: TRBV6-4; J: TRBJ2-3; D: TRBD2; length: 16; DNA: TGTGCCAGCAGCCCCGGGACTAGCGGGGGAACAGATACGCAGTATTTT; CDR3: CASSPGTSGGTDTQYF
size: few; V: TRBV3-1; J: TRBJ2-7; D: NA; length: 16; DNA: TGTGCCAGCAGCCAAGTATCCCGCGAATCCTCCTACGAGCAGTACTTC; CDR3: CASSQVSRESSYEQYF
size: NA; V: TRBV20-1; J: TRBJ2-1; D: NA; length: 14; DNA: TGCAGTGCTGTACTGAAGTTGTGGTACAATGAGCAGTTCTTC; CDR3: CSAVLKLWYNEQFF
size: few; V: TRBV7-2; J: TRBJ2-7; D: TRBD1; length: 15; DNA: TGTGCCAGCAGCTTAGTTACAGGGGGATCCTACGAGCAGTACTTC; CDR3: CASSLVTGGSYEQYF
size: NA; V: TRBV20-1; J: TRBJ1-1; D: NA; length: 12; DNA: TGCAGTGCTAGAGATTGGCCGCCTGAAGCTTTCTTT; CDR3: CSARDWPPEAFF
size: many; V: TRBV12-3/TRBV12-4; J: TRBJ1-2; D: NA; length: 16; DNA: TGTGCCAGCAGCCCCCCCAAATACAGTACTAACTATGGCTACACCTTC; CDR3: CASSPPKYSTNYGYTF
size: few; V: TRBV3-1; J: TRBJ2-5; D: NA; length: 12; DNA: TGTGCCAGCAGCCAAGTGGTGAAGACCCAGTACTTC; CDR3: CASSQVVKTQYF
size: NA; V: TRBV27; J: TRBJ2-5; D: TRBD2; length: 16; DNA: TGTGCCAGCAGTCCCAAGGGGAGCGGGGGCACCGCGGCCCAGTACTTC; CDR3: CASSPKGSGGTAAQYF
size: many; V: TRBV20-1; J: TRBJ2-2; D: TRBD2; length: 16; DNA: TGCAGTGCCCCAGGACTAGCGGGGGAGAACACCGGGGAGCTGTTTTTT; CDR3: CSAPGLAGENTGELFF
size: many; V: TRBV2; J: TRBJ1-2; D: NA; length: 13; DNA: TGTGCCAGCGGTCAGGGGACGTATTACGGCTACACCTTC; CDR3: CASGQGTYYGYTF
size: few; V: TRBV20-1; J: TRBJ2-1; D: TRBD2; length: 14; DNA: TGCAGTGAAAAGGGACTAGCGGGGCCCAATGAGCAGTTCTTC; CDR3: CSEKGLAGPNEQFF
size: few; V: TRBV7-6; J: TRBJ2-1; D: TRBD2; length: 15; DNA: TGTGCCAGCAGCCTCGGACTAGTTAGGACCAATGAGCAGTTCTTC; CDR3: CASSLGLVRTNEQFF
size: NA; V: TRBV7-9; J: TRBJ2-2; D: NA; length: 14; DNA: TGTGCCAGCAGAAGGCGGAGCACCACCGGGGAGCTGTTTTTT; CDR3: CASRRRSTTGELFF
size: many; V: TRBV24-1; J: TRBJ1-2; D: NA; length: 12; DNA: TGTGCCACCAGGGGAAGTGAGCATGGCTACACCTTC; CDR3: CATRGSEHGYTF
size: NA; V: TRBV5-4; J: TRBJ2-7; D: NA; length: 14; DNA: TGTGCCAGCAGCTTGATGGCGGGCTCCTACGAGCAGTACTTC; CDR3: CASSLMAGSYEQYF
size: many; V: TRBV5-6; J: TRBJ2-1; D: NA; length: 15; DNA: TGTGCCAGCAGCTTCCTCTACCGACCCTCCGGAGAGCAGTTCTTC; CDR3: CASSFLYRPSGEQFF
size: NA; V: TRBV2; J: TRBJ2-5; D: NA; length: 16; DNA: TGTGCCAGCAGTCCCCTTACCGGGACAATCCAAGAGACCCAGTACTTC; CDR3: CASSPLTGTIQETQYF
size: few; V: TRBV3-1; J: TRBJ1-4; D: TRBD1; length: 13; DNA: TGTGCCAGCAGCCACCGGACAGGCGAAAAACTGTTTTTT; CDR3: CASSHRTGEKLFF
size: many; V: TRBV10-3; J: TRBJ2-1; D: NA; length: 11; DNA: TGTGCCATCAGTGATTGGAATGAGCAGTTCTTC; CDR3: CAISDWNEQFF
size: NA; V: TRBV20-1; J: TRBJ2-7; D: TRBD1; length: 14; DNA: TGCAGTGCCGAAAAGGGACAGGCGACCGACGAGCAGTACTTC; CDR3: CSAEKGQATDEQYF
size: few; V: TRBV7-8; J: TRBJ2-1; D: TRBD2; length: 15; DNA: TGTGCCAGCAGCTTAGTGCTAGCGGGATGGAATGAGCAGTTCTTC; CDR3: CASSLVLAGWNEQFF
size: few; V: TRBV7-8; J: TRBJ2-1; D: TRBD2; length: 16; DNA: TGTGCCAGCAGCTTGAAACTAGCGGGAGATCGCAATGAGCAGTTCTTC; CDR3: CASSLKLAGDRNEQFF
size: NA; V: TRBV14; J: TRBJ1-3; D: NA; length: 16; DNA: TGTGCCAGCAGCCAAGCTACTAAGGGGACTGGAAACACCATATATTTT; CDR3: CASSQATKGTGNTIYF
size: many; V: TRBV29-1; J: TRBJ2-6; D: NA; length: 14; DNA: TGCAGCGGGTTAATGGGGGCTGGGGCCAACGTCCTGACTTTC; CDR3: CSGLMGAGANVLTF
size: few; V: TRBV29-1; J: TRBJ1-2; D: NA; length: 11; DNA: TGCAGCGTCAACACCGGCCAGGGCTACACCTTC; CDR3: CSVNTGQGYTF
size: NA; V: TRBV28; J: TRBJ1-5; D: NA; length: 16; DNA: TGTGCCAGCAGTTTGCCCTTGAGCAGCAGCAATCAGCCCCAGCATTTT; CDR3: CASSLPLSSSNQPQHF
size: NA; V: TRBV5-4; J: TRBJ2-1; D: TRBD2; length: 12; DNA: TGTGCCACCCTAGGGGAGGGTAGTGAGCAGTTCTTC; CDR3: CATLGEGSEQFF
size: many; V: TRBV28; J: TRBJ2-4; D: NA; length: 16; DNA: TGTGCCAGCAGTATAACGACAGTAGTAGACAAAAACATTCAGTACTTC; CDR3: CASSITTVVDKNIQYF
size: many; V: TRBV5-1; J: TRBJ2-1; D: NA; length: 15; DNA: TGCGCCAGCAGCTTCAATTACGATAGCGCTTCTGAGCAGTTCTTC; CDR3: CASSFNYDSASEQFF
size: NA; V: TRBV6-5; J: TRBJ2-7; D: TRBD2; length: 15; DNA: TGTGCCAGCAGTTCTCAACGGGAGGGCCATTACGAGCAGTACTTC; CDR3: CASSSQREGHYEQYF
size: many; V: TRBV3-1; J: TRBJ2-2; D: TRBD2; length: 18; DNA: TGTGCCAGCAGCCAAGTCCAGCTAGCGGGGGGAATTACCGGGGAGCTGTTTTTT; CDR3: CASSQVQLAGGITGELFF